Listed here is a single T cell receptor beta chain. The sample is drawn from a study of blood T cell repertoires in COVID-19. About the research overall: COVID-19 samples collected from the United States, Italy and Spain covered acute and convalescent phases. In each case, the material was cDNA or gDNA derived from T cells, B-cell-depleted T cells, or PBMCs.

Individuals aged about 18 to 89 years were recruited from roughly 22 US areas. Participants reported their clinical history, and cohort assignment relied on those reports. Profiling relied on immunoSEQ multiplex PCR, and the TCRdb table lists in-frame clones only, not all of them. This table has about 500,000 clones, about nine tenths appearing once. Germline loops: CDR1 GTSNPN, CDR2 SVGIG (reference sequence). The CDR3 covers 14 residues. This clonotype originated in a woman under 30 who had recovered from COVID-19. V and J are TRBV30 and TRBJ1-6; the D gene is possibly TRBD1 (6 bases). The material sequenced was PBMCs or T cells enriched from blood (not recorded which). The CDR3 sequence is CACGEGGFNSPLHF. Written as DNA, the CDR3 is TGTGCTTGTGGGGAGGGGGGTTTCAATTCACCCCTCCACTTT.